This is a list of T cell receptor beta chains from one sample in a study of PD-L1 blockade in urothelial cancer. Using immunoSEQ multiplex PCR, the repertoire was profiled, and TCRdb retains in-frame clones only, with some absent. The sample comprises more than 35,000 clones, more than 75% of which are singletons, and roughly 13% rests with the top ten. The starting material was PBMCs, obtained around atezolizumab (anti-PD-L1) treatment. These receptors originate from a man aged 55 to 70 with urothelial cancer. Each CDR3 is given with its conserved first and last residue. D genes are given only for firm matches.

>TRBJ1-2|TRBV5-4|NA
CASSFGPPTGNYGYTF
TGTGCCAGCAGCTTTGGGCCGCCTACAGGAAACTATGGCTACACCTTC
>TRBJ2-1|TRBV28|NA
CASSLGTLNEQFF
TGTGCCAGCAGTTTGGGCACCCTGAATGAGCAGTTCTTC
>TRBJ2-2|TRBV11-2|NA
CASSLMAGSGELFF
TGTGCCAGCAGCTTAATGGCGGGGTCCGGGGAGCTGTTTTTT
>TRBJ1-4|TRBV4-3|NA
CASSQDLGQVGEKLFF
TGCGCCAGCAGCCAAGATCTGGGGCAAGTTGGTGAAAAACTGTTTTTT
>TRBJ2-7|TRBV6-6|TRBD2
CASSRTSLYNEQYF
TGTGCCAGCAGCCGGACTAGCCTTTATAACGAGCAGTACTTC
>TRBJ2-7|TRBV28|TRBD1
CASSFGQGNWGYEQYF
TGTGCCAGCAGTTTCGGACAGGGTAATTGGGGCTACGAGCAGTACTTC
>TRBJ2-7|TRBV7-9|NA
CAFEESYEQYF
TGTGCCTTCGAGGAAAGCTACGAGCAGTACTTC
>TRBJ1-2|TRBV6-1|NA
CASNRDVGYTF
TGTGCCAGCAATCGGGATGTTGGCTACACCTTC
>TRBJ1-2|TRBV7-2|NA
CASSPPGEGYTF
TGTGCCAGCAGCCCTCCAGGGGAGGGCTACACCTTC
>TRBJ1-6|TRBV5-4|NA
CASSLASYNSPLHF
TGTGCCAGCAGCTTGGCGTCCTATAATTCACCCCTCCACTTT
>TRBJ2-3|TRBV5-8|NA
CASTLDRSTDTQYF
TGTGCCAGCACCTTAGACAGAAGCACAGATACGCAGTATTTT
>TRBJ1-2|TRBV5-1|NA
CASSLRGGDGYTF
TGCGCCAGCAGCTTGAGGGGGGGTGATGGCTACACCTTC
>TRBJ1-2|TRBV4-2|NA
CASSQARASSYGYTF
TGTGCCAGCAGCCAAGCCAGGGCCTCTTCATATGGCTACACCTTC